Presented here are 30 T cell receptor beta chains from one specimen sequenced in a study of OX40 agonist ivuxolimab in advanced cancers. Measured with immunoSEQ multiplex PCR; TCRdb has only the in-frame clones, and not every one. The profile shows about 6,500 clones, just under 70% of them singletons. The sequencing used CD4+ or CD8+ T cells sorted from blood, collected in a trial of the OX40 agonist ivuxolimab. These receptor sequences come from an adult with an advanced solid tumor such as melanoma, head and neck, liver or kidney cancer.

Turning to this clone: In the same sample, other DNA sequences code for this CDR3. The CDR3 sequence is CASSSRDRGTDTQYF. The CDR3, as DNA: TGTGCCAGCAGCTCCCGGGACAGGGGGACAGATACGCAGTATTTT. This chain connects TRBV5-4 to TRBJ2-3, with 11 bases lining up with TRBD1. Germline V gene data show CDR1 as SGHNT and CDR2 as YYREEE (reference sequence). After removal of 3 bases from V and 3 bases from J, the junction contained 3 bases not matched to a gene. This CDR3 contains 15 residues.

The chain has TRBV30 and TRBJ2-7; 8 nucleotides agree with TRBD2. In germline, CDR1 is GTSNPN, CDR2 SVGIG (reference sequence). Trimming at V came to 5 bases and at J to 5 bases, leaving 8 bases not matched to a gene. The length of the CDR3 is 13 residues. The chain's CDR3 is CAWRPTSGHEQYF. The CDR3 nucleotides are TGTGCCTGGCGCCCCACTAGCGGCCACGAGCAGTACTTC.

This rearrangement joins TRBV9 to TRBJ2-7; TRBD1 agrees at 7 bases. CDR1 SGDLS and CDR2 YYNGEE come from the germline V gene. After removal of 5 bases from V and 5 bases from J, the junction contained 10 bases not matched to a gene. The CDR3 is 14 residues long. Here the CDR3 reads CASSSTGVWDEQYF. The DNA for the CDR3 is TGTGCCAGCAGTTCTACAGGGGTATGGGACGAGCAGTACTTC.

J is TRBJ2-3 and V is TRBV4-1, with D unresolved. Germline V lookup: CDR1 MGHRA, CDR2 YSYEKL. The CDR3 runs 13 residues. V was shortened by 5 bases and J by 2 bases, with 8 bases between the two germline ends. This chain's CDR3 is CASSKGLTDTQYF. CDR3 DNA sequence: TGCGCCAGCAGCAAAGGGCTCACAGATACGCAGTATTTT.

This chain links TRBV30 with TRBJ2-2; 7 bases agree with TRBD1. The J segment lost 6 bases and the V segment lost 5 bases, leaving 9 bases of the junction unmatched. Per the germline V gene, CDR1 is GTSNPN and CDR2 is SVGIG (reference sequence). This CDR3 has 14 residues. In DNA, the CDR3 is TGTGCCTGGGATTCGAACAGGGGCTCCGGGGAGCTGTTTTTT. As protein: CAWDSNRGSGELFF.

The chain combines TRBV7-2 with TRBJ2-7; the D gene is possibly TRBD2 (6 bases). CDR1 SGHTA and CDR2 FQGNSA come from the germline V gene. The CDR3 is 14 residues long. V was shortened by 1 base and J by 9 bases, with 16 bases between the two germline ends. The CDR3 loop is CASSLGGGDQAQYF. The CDR3 bases are TGTGCCAGCAGCTTAGGAGGAGGGGACCAGGCGCAGTACTTC.

V is TRBV15 and J is TRBJ2-1; no firm D call. The germline V gene encodes CDR1 LNHNV and CDR2 YYDKDF (reference sequence). V was clipped by 8 bases and J by 7 bases, with 9 bases between them. The CDR3 totals 11 residues. The DNA for the CDR3 is TGTGCCACCTCATACGGAAATGAGCAGTTCTTC. Its protein product is CATSYGNEQFF.

The rearrangement uses TRBV5-4 and TRBJ2-2; perhaps TRBD2 as D (5 bases). Per the germline V gene, CDR1 is SGHNT and CDR2 is YYREEE (reference sequence). This CDR3 is 13 amino acids long. Trimming took off 5 bases at V and 2 bases at J, with 7 bases between the two ends. The chain's CDR3 is CASRSGNTGELFF. The CDR3 region has the DNA TGTGCCAGCAGGAGCGGTAACACCGGGGAGCTGTTTTTT.

This sequence joins TRBV13 and TRBJ2-3; TRBD2 matches at 12 bases. Trimming removed 4 bases from V and 6 bases from J; junction bases left unmatched: 8. CDR3 size: 16 residues. Germline CDR1 and CDR2: PRHDT and FYEKMQ (reference sequence). Here the CDR3 reads CASSSWTSGVQDTQYF. The CDR3 DNA is TGTGCCAGCAGCTCATGGACTAGCGGGGTTCAGGATACGCAGTATTTT.

This clone has a handful of counts. The chain recombines TRBV19 with TRBJ2-1, with 9 bases identical to TRBD2. The V gene end was trimmed by 8 bases and the J gene end by 6 bases; junction bases not matched to a gene: 8. This CDR3 spans 14 amino acids. Per the germline V gene, CDR1 is LNHDA and CDR2 is SQIVND (reference sequence). In DNA, the CDR3 is TGTGCCAGTGGGGGGCGGGAGGGCCTCAATGAGCAGTTCTTC. Residues: CASGGREGLNEQFF. Full variable domain (remainder filled in from reference TRBV19 and TRBJ2-1): DGGITQSPKYLFRKEGQNVTLSCEQNLNHDAMYWYRQDPGQGLRLIYYSQIVNDFQKGDIAEGYSVSREKKESFPLTVTSAQKNPTAFYLCASGGREGLNEQFFGPGTRLTVL.

J is TRBJ1-2 and V is TRBV6-1, with D unclear. Per germline, CDR1 MNHNS and CDR2 SASEGT. CDR3 size: 16 residues. V lost 0 bases to trimming and J lost 6 bases, with 17 bases between them. CDR3 sequence (DNA): TGTGCCAGCAGTGAAGCGAAATATCCCCCTTTGGATGGCTACACCTTC. Protein product: CASSEAKYPPLDGYTF.

J is TRBJ2-1 and V is TRBV2, with 9 bases aligning to TRBD2. In germline, CDR1 is SNHLY, CDR2 FYNNEI. The CDR3 consists of 16 residues. J gave up 8 bases and V 1 base, and 9 bases lay outside the gene matches. CDR3 DNA sequence: TGTGCCAGCAGTGAAGATCTTAGCGGGAGTGTCCATGAGCAGTTCTTC. This codes for CASSEDLSGSVHEQFF.

This clone was counted a few times. The CDR3 region has the DNA TGTGCCAGCAGCTATGCCTACGAGCAGTACTTC. It translates to CASSYAYEQYF. The J gene is TRBJ2-7, the V gene TRBV7-9; D uncertain. The germline V gene has CDR1 SEHNR and CDR2 FQNEAQ (reference sequence). This CDR3 is 11 amino acids long. Between the trimmed V and J ends, which lost 4 bases and 2 bases, there was a span of 3 bases.

Regarding this clone: Other DNA sequences within the sample encode an identical CDR3. The chain employs TRBV2 and TRBJ2-3, with TRBD1 as a possible D gene (6 bases). Germline lookup yields CDR1 SNHLY and CDR2 FYNNEI. V lost 6 bases, J lost 2 bases, and 9 bases lay in between. The CDR3 has 13 residues. CDR3 in amino acids: CASRGDNTDTQYF. Written as DNA, the CDR3 is TGTGCCAGCAGGGGGGACAACACAGATACGCAGTATTTT.

The chain's CDR3 is CASSYGTRSTDTQYF. Here the CDR3 DNA reads TGTGCCAGCAGCTACGGGACCCGGAGCACAGATACGCAGTATTTT. V gene TRBV7-9 combines with J gene TRBJ2-3; D tentatively reads TRBD1 or TRBD2 (5 bases each). The CDR3 extends over 15 amino acids. Trimming stripped 4 bases from V and 0 bases from J, with 11 bases between. CDR1 is SEHNR, CDR2 FQNEAQ, per germline (reference sequence).

CDR3 residues: CASSLSLAFNEQFF. The CDR3 coding sequence is TGTGCCAGCAGCTTAAGCTTAGCCTTCAATGAGCAGTTCTTC. The chain combines TRBV11-1 with TRBJ2-1; D not resolved. The CDR3 totals 14 residues. Germline values: CDR1 SGHAT, CDR2 FQDESV (reference sequence). Trimming pared 2 bases from V and 6 bases from J, leaving 11 bases between.

The chain couples TRBV7-2 to TRBJ1-2; no clear D. Trimming left V 2 bases short and J 5 bases short, with 12 bases between. Germline CDR1 and CDR2: SGHTA and FQGNSA. There are 14 residues in the CDR3. CDR3 nucleotides: TGTGCCAGCAGCTTAAATCAGAGAGATTATGGCTACACCTTC. This sequence encodes CASSLNQRDYGYTF.

This clone was recorded only once. The gene calls are TRBV28 and TRBJ1-1; D is perhaps TRBD1 (6 bases). The V and J ends lost 3 bases and 6 bases respectively, with 14 bases between them. This CDR3 spans 14 amino acids. Germline values: CDR1 MDHEN, CDR2 SYDVKM. The CDR3 reads CASSLVGGGSEAFF. CDR3 bases: TGTGCCAGCAGTTTGGTGGGGGGCGGGTCTGAAGCTTTCTTT.

This chain uses TRBV12-5 with TRBJ2-3, with a weak D call TRBD2 (5 bases). V was pared by 3 bases and J by 2 bases, with 12 bases between. Germline CDR1 and CDR2: LGHNT and FRNRAP. The CDR3 spans 15 residues. The chain's CDR3 is CASGFGGSYTDTQYF. The DNA for the CDR3 is TGTGCTAGTGGTTTCGGCGGGTCCTACACAGATACGCAGTATTTT. Full variable domain (remainder filled in from reference TRBV12-5 and TRBJ2-3): DARVTQTPRHKVTEMGQEVTMRCQPILGHNTVFWYRQTMMQGLELLAYFRNRAPLDDSGMPKDRFSAEMPDATLATLKIQPSEPRDSAVYFCASGFGGSYTDTQYFGPGTRLTVL.

The J gene is TRBJ2-7, the V gene TRBV4-3, with D perhaps TRBD1 (6 bases). V gave up 6 bases and J gave up 2 bases, with 11 bases separating them. Germline assignment: CDR1 LGHNA and CDR2 YSLEER. The CDR3 runs 13 residues. CDR3 coding DNA: TGCGCCAGCAGTGCAGGGGAGACCTACGAGCAGTACTTC. Translating it yields CASSAGETYEQYF.

The V gene is TRBV27, the J gene TRBJ2-1; tentatively, D is TRBD1 (7 bases). The germline gives CDR1 MNHEY, CDR2 SMNVEV (reference sequence). Deletions cut 5 bases from V and 5 bases from J, with 16 bases between. This CDR3 region has 15 residues. CDR3 sequence reads: CASSPGGGADNEQFF. The DNA of the CDR3 is TGTGCCAGCAGTCCCGGAGGGGGCGCGGACAATGAGCAGTTCTTC.

The chain joins TRBV5-8 to TRBJ2-1; D might be TRBD1 (8 bases). The CDR3 spans 15 residues. Looked up from germline, CDR1 is SGHTS and CDR2 is YDEGEE. V was trimmed by 2 bases and J by 9 bases, leaving 18 bases between them. The CDR3 loop reads CASSFGQGGRGEQFF. CDR3 nucleotide sequence: TGTGCCAGCAGCTTTGGACAGGGAGGGAGGGGTGAGCAGTTCTTC.

The chain uses TRBV27 and TRBJ1-2, with 11 bases that match TRBD1. The germline V gene encodes CDR1 MNHEY and CDR2 SMNVEV (reference sequence). V lost 6 bases to trimming and J lost 4 bases; unmatched junction nucleotides: 13. This CDR3 region has 17 residues. CDR3 region: CASSSGTGGTASYGYTF. In DNA, the CDR3 is TGTGCCAGCAGCTCCGGGACAGGGGGTACCGCCAGCTATGGCTACACCTTC.

This rearrangement joins TRBV18 to TRBJ2-5, with a weak D call TRBD2 (5 bases). The CDR3 runs 15 residues. V was shortened by 2 bases and J by 5 bases, with 15 bases between the two germline ends. The germline gives CDR1 KGHSH, CDR2 LQKENI. The CDR3 nucleotides read TGTGCCAGCTCACCAGAGGGAGATTTGTCCGAGACCCAGTACTTC. This gives the protein CASSPEGDLSETQYF.

This rearrangement joins TRBV15 to TRBJ2-5; D is possibly TRBD1 or TRBD2 (5 bases each). V was trimmed by 1 base and J by 5 bases, leaving 14 bases between them. Germline V gene sequence: CDR1 LNHNV, CDR2 YYDKDF (reference sequence). The CDR3 is 15 amino acids. CDR3 nucleotide sequence: TGTGCCACCAGCAGAGGCTCCGGGACCAGGGAGACCCAGTACTTC. Its protein is CATSRGSGTRETQYF.

This chain links TRBV25-1 with TRBJ2-6; weak D call: TRBD1 (5 bases). The CDR3 runs 17 residues. The germline V gene has CDR1 MGHDK and CDR2 SYGVNS. V was clipped by 5 bases and J by 5 bases, with 19 bases between them. The CDR3 loop is CASSIASGQSRANVLTF. The DNA of the CDR3 is TGTGCCAGCAGTATTGCTTCTGGACAAAGTCGGGCCAACGTCCTGACTTTC.

This clone is medium-sized (0.01 to 0.1%) within its sample. The genes are TRBV18 and TRBJ2-7; no firm D call. The CDR3 length is 14 residues. Germline CDR1 reads KGHSH; CDR2 reads LQKENI. V was clipped by 2 bases and J by 2 bases, with 10 bases between them. CDR3 loop: CASSPEIYPYEQYF. CDR3 nucleotide sequence: TGTGCCAGCTCACCAGAGATATACCCCTACGAGCAGTACTTC.

The table lists this clone with a few counts. Other DNA sequences in this sample translate to the same CDR3. This sequence joins TRBV6-6 and TRBJ2-1, with D uncertain. Germline CDR1 reads MNHNY; CDR2 reads SVGAGI (reference sequence). The CDR3 spans 11 residues. V was pared by 2 bases and J by 6 bases, with 2 bases between. The CDR3 sequence is CASSYSNEQFF. DNA for the CDR3: TGTGCCAGCAGTTACAGCAATGAGCAGTTCTTC.

V gene TRBV6-5 combines with J gene TRBJ2-5; D perhaps matches TRBD2 (6 bases). This CDR3 comprises 14 residues. Trimming removed 4 bases from V and 2 bases from J, with 11 bases in between. Germline V lookup: CDR1 MNHEY, CDR2 SVGAGI. CDR3 in DNA: TGTGCCAGCAGTTCCCTCGGAGGGCAAGAGACCCAGTACTTC. It is translated as CASSSLGGQETQYF.

CDR3 region: CASSYLSGGAGPFF. The CDR3 DNA reads as TGTGCCAGCAGTTACCTCTCGGGGGGGGCCGGGCCTTTCTTT. V and J are TRBV7-8 and TRBJ1-1; D may be TRBD1 (6 bases). The V end lost 6 bases, the J end lost 12 bases, and 23 bases lay between the germline ends. Germline V lookup: CDR1 SGHVS, CDR2 FQNEAQ. The CDR3 has 14 amino acids.